This T cell receptor beta chain was captured in a study of shared clonotypes between healthy human individuals. Study-level points and caveats: Among the subsets, naive ones generally showed larger estimated richness than memory ones.

Regarding this clone: Its specificity is not known. Other DNA variants within this sample encode the same CDR3.

The authors ran the assay at deep level. An even split of each subset's genomic DNA across several immunoSEQ plates was performed. Sequencing was performed with immunoSEQ multiplex PCR; in TCRdb, only in-frame clones are kept and a portion is missing. The sample consists of 500,000 to 700,000 clones, approximately 95% of them appearing once. CD45RO-negative cells were positively selected for CCR7, leaving out terminally differentiated effector memory CD45RA+ cells. The donor cohort consisted entirely of Caucasian adults residing in Nashville, Tennessee. This CDR3 region has 13 residues. The V end lost 2 bases, the J end lost 0 bases, and 4 bases lay between the germline ends. Germline CDR1 and CDR2: MDHEN and SYDVKM.

The receptor comes from a woman in her twenties or thirties in good health. Sequenced sample: naive CD8+ T cells sorted from blood. This rearrangement joins TRBV28 to TRBJ1-2, with D hard to call. The DNA for the CDR3 is TGTGCCAGCAGTTTAACCGCTAACTATGGCTACACCTTC. Translated: CASSLTANYGYTF.